These T cell receptor beta chains were read from a single sample in a study of cytomegalovirus exposure and HLA in healthy donors. TCRdb's copy holds only in-frame clones and misses some; the assay was immunoSEQ multiplex PCR. The sample has 100,000 to 150,000 clones; 85% to 90% are singletons. Sequenced: PBMCs. These receptors were collected from a man aged 25 to 40 in good health and CMV-seronegative. Both conserved end residues are part of each CDR3. A D gene is named only where the DNA matches it firmly. The size of a clone is reported for some rows only, either as once, few or many, or as a class for expanded clones.

clone_size	d_call	j_call	cdr3_length	v_call	cdr3_aa	cdr3_nt
-	-	TRBJ2-7	15	TRBV14	CASSLGIINSYEQYF	TGTGCCAGCAGTCTCGGGATCATAAACTCCTACGAGCAGTACTTC
-	-	TRBJ2-5	13	TRBV19	CASSNTLVETQYF	TGTGCCAGTAGTAACACACTAGTAGAGACCCAGTACTTC
once	TRBD1	TRBJ2-2	16	TRBV6-5	CASSYSSGGSTGELFF	TGTGCCAGCAGTTACTCGTCAGGGGGTAGCACCGGGGAGCTGTTTTTT
once	TRBD1	TRBJ2-7	15	TRBV5-4	CASSIGTGRAYEQYF	TGTGCCAGCAGCATCGGGACAGGGAGGGCCTACGAGCAGTACTTC
-	-	TRBJ2-3	11	TRBV30	CAWSGGGTQYF	TGTGCCTGGAGTGGAGGCGGAACGCAGTATTTT
-	TRBD2	TRBJ2-7	13	TRBV5-4	CASSLAGGREQYF	TGTGCCAGCAGCCTAGCGGGGGGCAGAGAGCAGTACTTC
once	TRBD2	TRBJ2-2	18	TRBV11-3	CASSLNLAGGPHTGELFF	TGTGCCAGCAGCTTAAACCTAGCGGGAGGGCCACACACCGGGGAGCTGTTTTTT
-	TRBD1	TRBJ1-4	17	TRBV11-2	CASSRLRGQGVNEKLFF	TGTGCCAGCAGCCGCCTAAGGGGACAGGGGGTTAATGAAAAACTGTTTTTT
-	TRBD1	TRBJ1-4	14	TRBV27	CASSWTGDNEKLFF	TGTGCCAGCAGTTGGACAGGGGATAATGAAAAACTGTTTTTT
-	-	TRBJ2-1	15	TRBV30	CATGLGLARYNEQFF	TGTGCCACCGGTCTGGGGCTAGCGCGTTACAATGAGCAGTTCTTC
-	TRBD1	TRBJ1-6	13	TRBV6-1	CASSGQVQEPLHF	TGTGCCAGCAGCGGACAGGTGCAGGAACCCCTCCACTTT
-	-	TRBJ2-5	16	TRBV5-1	CASKLTWTGRGETQYF	TGCGCCAGCAAACTAACATGGACGGGCCGAGGGGAGACCCAGTACTTC
-	TRBD1	TRBJ2-3	15	TRBV5-1	CASSWGQGEADTQYF	TGCGCCAGCAGCTGGGGACAGGGCGAAGCAGATACGCAGTATTTT